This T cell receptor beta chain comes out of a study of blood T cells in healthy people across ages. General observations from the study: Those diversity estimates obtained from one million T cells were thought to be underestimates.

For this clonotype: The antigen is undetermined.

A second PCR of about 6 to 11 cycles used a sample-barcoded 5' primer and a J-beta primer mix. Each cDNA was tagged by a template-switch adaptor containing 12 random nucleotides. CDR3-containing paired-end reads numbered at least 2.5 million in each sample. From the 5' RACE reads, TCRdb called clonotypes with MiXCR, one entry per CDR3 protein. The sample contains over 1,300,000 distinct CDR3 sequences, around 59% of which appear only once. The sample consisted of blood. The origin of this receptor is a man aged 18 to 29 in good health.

This chain's CDR3 is CASSLDGGHQPQHF. CDR3 sequence (DNA): TGTGCCAGCAGCCTGGACGGGGGGCATCAGCCCCAGCATTTT. This sequence joins TRBV6-5 and TRBJ1-5; D possibly corresponds to TRBD1 (6 bases). Between the trimmed V and J ends, which lost 6 bases and 5 bases, there was a span of 14 bases. This CDR3 has 14 amino acids. Germline V gene sequence: CDR1 MNHEY, CDR2 SVGAGI.